Below are 2 T cell receptor beta chains sequenced from a single sample in a study of T-cell memory formation after mild COVID-19 (dated by TCRdb to the early 2020s). The method was 5' RACE. For sequencing, an Illumina NovaSeq 6000 was employed. TCRdb reanalyzed the raw reads on its own, using fastp at Q25 for trimming and MiXCR for clone calling, and kept in-frame beta chains. When rows share a CDR3 protein, they turn into one entry using the most common DNA and genes. The sample contains just over 150,000 distinct CDR3 sequences, less than 40% of them found a single time. More than 10% of the sample goes to the ten largest clones. Sequences were obtained from PBMCs or a T cell subset sorted from them (not recorded which). These receptors all come from an adult woman who had mild COVID-19 (a few samples of this study predate the infection). The sample titles of this study are shuffled in the database, so cell type and time point are left out; the donor was told from shared clones.

The V call is TRBV6-5, the J call TRBJ1-4; D is ambiguous. V dropped 7 bases and J dropped 3 bases, with 9 bases sitting between them. CDR3 length equals 13 residues. Germline CDR1 MNHEY, CDR2 SVGAGI. The CDR3: CASKEGANEKLFF. The CDR3 nucleotides read TGTGCCAGCAAGGAGGGAGCTAATGAAAAACTGTTTTTT.

This clonotype was seen more than once but under ten times. The rearrangement uses TRBV30 and TRBJ1-5; 10 positions match TRBD1. CDR1 and CDR2 (germline): GTSNPN, SVGIG (reference sequence). The CDR3 has 14 residues. V trimming: 4 bases; J trimming: 6 bases; junction bases outside the gene matches: 6. For the CDR3, the DNA is TGTGCCTGGACGGGACAGGGGAAAAGTCAGCCCCAGCATTTT. It translates to CAWTGQGKSQPQHF.